This T cell receptor beta chain was sequenced for a study of T cell changes during pregnancy in multiple sclerosis. Assay: immunoSEQ multiplex PCR; the TCRdb copy retains only in-frame clones and omits some. The table shows roughly 100,000 clones, with 91% occurring only once. This CDR3 has 15 amino acids. V was pared by 5 bases and J by 1 base, with 12 bases between. Germline-derived CDR1 and CDR2 are MNHEY and SMNVEV (reference sequence). This receptor was identified in a female donor in good health, enrolled as a control in a pregnancy study. The rearrangement links TRBV27 to TRBJ2-1; D may be TRBD2 (5 bases). The specimen was peripheral blood, collected after pregnancy. This chain's CDR3 is CASSEDLASYNEQFF. In nucleotides, the CDR3 is TGTGCCAGCAGTGAAGACCTAGCTTCCTACAATGAGCAGTTCTTC.